This T cell receptor (beta chain) emerged from a study of T-cell reconstitution after alpha-beta-depleted transplantation in children. This clonotype appeared a few times. This CDR3 contains 16 residues. J lost 4 bases, V lost 3 bases, and 10 bases had no gene match. Germline assignment: CDR1 MNHEY and CDR2 SVGAGI. Unique molecular identifiers were incorporated into the prepared TCRbeta library. Each CDR3 protein gets one entry after TCRdb re-called the PCR reads with MiXCR. The top ten hold approximately 2.3% of the sample, which has some 75,000 distinct CDR3 sequences, about 6.7% seen once. V usage is TRBV6-5 and J usage is TRBJ2-3, with TRBD1 matching 7 bases. This sample comprised PBMCs from the stem cell graft donor, obtained from the stem cell graft. The origin of this receptor is a human donor who donated a stem cell graft to a child with acute lymphoblastic leukemia. DNA of the CDR3: TGTGCCAGCAGTTATGAGGGGGCGCGTCGGTCAGATACGCAGTATTTT. It specifies CASSYEGARRSDTQYF.